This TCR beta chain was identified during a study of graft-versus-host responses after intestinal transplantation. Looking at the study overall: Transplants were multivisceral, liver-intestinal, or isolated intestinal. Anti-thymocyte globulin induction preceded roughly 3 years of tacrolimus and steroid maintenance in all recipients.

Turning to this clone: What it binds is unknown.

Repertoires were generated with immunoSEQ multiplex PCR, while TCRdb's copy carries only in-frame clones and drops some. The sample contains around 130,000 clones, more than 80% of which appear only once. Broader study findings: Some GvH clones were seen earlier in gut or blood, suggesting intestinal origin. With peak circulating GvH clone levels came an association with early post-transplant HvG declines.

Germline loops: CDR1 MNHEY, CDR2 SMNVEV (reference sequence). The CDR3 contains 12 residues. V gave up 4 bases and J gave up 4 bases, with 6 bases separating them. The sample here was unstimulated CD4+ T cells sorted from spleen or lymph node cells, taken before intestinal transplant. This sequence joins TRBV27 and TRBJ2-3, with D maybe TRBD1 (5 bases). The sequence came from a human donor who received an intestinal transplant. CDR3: CASSWGPDTQYF. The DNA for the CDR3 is TGTGCCAGCAGTTGGGGCCCAGATACGCAGTATTTT.